One and the same sample provided the 28 T cell receptor beta chains below, sequenced in a study of T cell repertoires in cytomegalovirus infection. Their antigen targets remain unknown. Each CDR3 protein gets one entry after TCRdb re-called the reads with MiXCR. The sample carries about 110,000 distinct CDR3 sequences, approximately 45% recorded once. The sequences come from CD8+ T cells from cultured PBMCs, collected from culture after CMV antigen stimulation. The receptors stem from a human donor in good health (CMV status not recorded). Some clones in this sample may be carry-over from other donors' samples.

This clonotype was counted between two and nine times. The J gene is TRBJ2-7, the V gene TRBV6-1; a possible D gene is TRBD1 (5 bases). The V end lost 5 bases, the J end lost 3 bases, and 8 bases lay between the germline ends. Germline CDR1 reads MNHNS; CDR2 reads SASEGT. The CDR3 contains 12 residues. The CDR3 here is CASSSGFYEQYF. CDR3 bases: TGTGCCAGCAGTTCAGGGTTCTACGAGCAGTACTTC.

This clonotype was counted between two and nine times. The chain is built from TRBV7-9 and TRBJ2-3; 9 positions match TRBD2. The germline V gene has CDR1 SEHNR and CDR2 FQNEAQ (reference sequence). Germline trimming cut 8 bases from V and 8 bases from J; bases unmatched to any gene: 8. CDR3 length equals 13 residues. The CDR3 loop reads CASGGGAQGTQYF. CDR3 sequence (DNA): TGTGCCAGCGGCGGGGGGGCCCAGGGTACGCAGTATTTT.

The chain uses TRBV10-2 and TRBJ1-1; 8 bases are a match to TRBD1. Germline V gives CDR1 WSHSY, CDR2 SAAADI. V lost 7 bases and J lost 1; bases outside the gene matches: 2. The CDR3 consists of 13 residues. Here the CDR3 DNA reads TGCGCCAGCATTGGGACAGGGAACACTGAAGCTTTCTTT. As protein: CASIGTGNTEAFF.

About this clonotype: At one end, the junction sequence differs from germline, possibly due to a read error. The rearrangement links TRBV5-5 to TRBJ1-6; TRBD1 is a possible D gene (5 bases). CDR1 SGHKS and CDR2 YYEKEE come from the germline V gene (reference sequence). This CDR3 region has 15 residues. CDR3 nucleotide sequence: TGTGCCAGCAGGGCAGGGAGCTCCTATAATTCACTCCTCCACTTT. Protein product: CASRAGSSYNSLLHF.

The chain employs TRBV6-6 and TRBJ2-7; D possibly corresponds to TRBD1 (5 bases). V lost 2 bases and J 0 bases, leaving 14 bases between the germline ends. The germline gives CDR1 MNHNY, CDR2 SVGAGI (reference sequence). The CDR3 spans 16 residues. The CDR3 sequence: CASSYAEQVSSYEQYF. The CDR3 nucleotides are TGTGCCAGCAGTTACGCAGAACAGGTGAGCTCCTACGAGCAGTACTTC.

The chain carries TRBV6-5 and TRBJ2-7, with D hard to call. V lost 0 bases, J lost 2 bases, and 11 bases lay in between. Germline V gene lookup returns CDR1 MNHEY and CDR2 SVGAGI. The CDR3 loop spans 15 amino acids. CDR3 nucleotide sequence: TGTGCCAGCAGTTACTCTCCCCTCGCTACCTACGAGCAGTACTTC. Translating it yields CASSYSPLATYEQYF.

This clonotype has ten or more counts. V usage is TRBV7-2 and J usage is TRBJ2-1; D is possibly TRBD2 (5 bases). There are 15 residues in the CDR3. V was clipped by 3 bases and J by 0 bases, with 9 bases between them. Per germline, CDR1 SGHTA and CDR2 FQGNSA. The CDR3 DNA reads TGTGCCAGCAGCTTGCTAGCCGTCTCCTACAATGAGCAGTTCTTC. This gives the protein CASSLLAVSYNEQFF.

The chain couples TRBV12-3 or TRBV12-4 to TRBJ2-7; no definite D call. CDR3 length equals 14 residues. V gave up 2 bases and J gave up 5 bases, with 13 bases separating them. The CDR3 loop is CASSLTVITNEQYF. The CDR3 DNA follows: TGTGCCAGCAGTTTAACAGTGATCACTAACGAGCAGTACTTC.

The V and J genes are TRBV7-6 and TRBJ1-2, with no clear D. The germline V gene has CDR1 SGHVS and CDR2 FNYEAQ. Trimming left V 5 bases short and J 8 bases short, with 21 bases between. The CDR3 contains 15 residues. The CDR3: CASSGREAPDVGYTF. CDR3 coding DNA: TGTGCCAGCAGCGGGAGGGAGGCGCCGGACGTGGGCTACACCTTC.

The rearrangement uses TRBV20-1 and TRBJ2-3, with 7 bases fitting TRBD2. Germline-derived CDR1 and CDR2 are DFQATT and SNEGSKA (reference sequence). Trimming removed 5 bases from V and 0 bases from J; junction bases left unmatched: 8. The CDR3 runs 15 residues. CDR3 DNA sequence: TGCAGTGCTCCCCCAGCTAGCGGTAGCACAGATACGCAGTATTTT. Its translation is CSAPPASGSTDTQYF.

The rearrangement links TRBV7-9 to TRBJ2-3, with a tentative D call TRBD2 (6 bases). The V end was cut by 5 bases, the J end by 4 bases, with 19 bases between. The CDR3 is 16 residues long. CDR1 SEHNR and CDR2 FQNEAQ come from the germline V gene (reference sequence). CDR3 sequence: CASSHSFWGVADTQYF. For the CDR3, the DNA is TGTGCCAGCAGCCACAGCTTCTGGGGGGTAGCAGATACGCAGTATTTT.

The sample holds a few counts of this clonotype. The chain employs TRBV4-1 and TRBJ2-1; 11 bases align to TRBD1. The germline gives CDR1 MGHRA, CDR2 YSYEKL. With V trimmed by 3 bases and J by 7 bases, 14 bases remained unmatched. The CDR3 has 18 residues. The CDR3 spells CASSHGVRTGGWFNEQFF. The CDR3 nucleotides are TGCGCCAGCAGCCATGGAGTAAGGACAGGGGGCTGGTTTAATGAGCAGTTCTTC.

The chain uses TRBV7-9 and TRBJ2-7, with D possibly called TRBD1 or TRBD2 (5 bases each). V lost 5 bases to trimming and J lost 2 bases, with 13 bases between them. CDR3 length: 14 amino acids. The V gene's germline CDR1 is SEHNR and CDR2 FQNEAQ (reference sequence). In nucleotides, the CDR3 is TGTGCCAGCAGCGGGGACGCGTACCCCTACGAGCAGTACTTC. The encoded protein is CASSGDAYPYEQYF. The full variable domain, with the rest looked up from reference TRBV7-9 and TRBJ2-7, is DTGVSQNPRHKITKRGQNVTFRCDPISEHNRLYWYRQTLGQGPEFLTYFQNEAQLEKSRLLSDRFSAERPKGSFSTLEIQRTEQGDSAMYLCASSGDAYPYEQYFGPGTRLTVT.

The chain combines TRBV5-1 with TRBJ1-6, with D possibly matching TRBD1 (6 bases). The CDR3 has 16 amino acids. Looked up from germline, CDR1 is SGHRS and CDR2 is YFSETQ. V lost 4 bases to trimming and J lost 4 bases, with 15 bases between them. CDR3 bases: TGCGCCAGCAGCAAGGAGGGGGGCCCATATAATTCACCCCTCCACTTT. Its translation: CASSKEGGPYNSPLHF.

This rearrangement joins TRBV2 to TRBJ2-3, with 9 bases lining up with TRBD1. The CDR3 runs to 15 residues. The V segment lost 6 bases and the J segment 1 base; nucleotides outside the gene matches: 5. The germline gives CDR1 SNHLY, CDR2 FYNNEI. The CDR3 spells CASSFTGGGTDTQYF. The DNA for the CDR3 is TGTGCCAGCAGCTTTACAGGGGGCGGCACAGATACGCAGTATTTT. The full variable domain, completed using reference TRBV2 and TRBJ2-3, is EPEVTQTPSHQVTQMGQEVILRCVPISNHLYFYWYRQILGQKVEFLVSFYNNEISEKSEIFDDQFSVERPDGSNFTLKIRSTKLEDSAMYFCASSFTGGGTDTQYFGPGTRLTVL.

The table lists this clonotype with many counts. The chain employs TRBV11-2 and TRBJ2-7, with 15 bases aligning to TRBD2. From germline, CDR1 is SGHAT and CDR2 FQNNGV. This CDR3 region has 15 residues. The junction had 1 base not matched to a gene; V was cut back by 4 bases and J by 3 bases. The CDR3 sequence: CASSWTSGGDYEQYF. The CDR3, as DNA: TGTGCCAGCAGCTGGACTAGCGGGGGGGACTACGAGCAGTACTTC. The variable domain in full, completed from reference TRBV11-2 and TRBJ2-7, reads EAGVAQSPRYKIIEKRQSVAFWCNPISGHATLYWYQQILGQGPKLLIQFQNNGVVDDSQLPKDRFSAERLKGVDSTLKIQPAKLEDSAVYLCASSWTSGGDYEQYFGPGTRLTVT.

The chain employs TRBV7-9 and TRBJ1-1, with a possible D match to TRBD1 (6 bases). Trimming took 2 bases from V and 1 from J, leaving 11 bases between them. The CDR3 has 15 amino acids. The germline V gene has CDR1 SEHNR and CDR2 FQNEAQ (reference sequence). CDR3 nucleotide sequence: TGTGCCAGCAGCTTATTTGAAGGGGGGAACACTGAAGCTTTCTTT. It is translated as CASSLFEGGNTEAFF.

This clonotype was seen only a few times. This chain connects TRBV28 to TRBJ2-3; 7 bases are shared with TRBD1. CDR1 is MDHEN, CDR2 SYDVKM, per germline. Trimming cost V 2 bases and J 1 base; bases outside gene matches: 0. This CDR3 spans 14 amino acids. The CDR3 DNA reads TGTGCCAGCAGTTTACAGGGGGGCACAGATACGCAGTATTTT. Its translation: CASSLQGGTDTQYF. The entire variable domain, with the rest obtained from reference TRBV28 and TRBJ2-3, is as follows: DVKVTQSSRYLVKRTGEKVFLECVQDMDHENMFWYRQDPGLGLRLIYFSYDVKMKEKGDIPEGYSVSREKKERFSLILESASTNQTSMYLCASSLQGGTDTQYFGPGTRLTVL.

This clonotype was counted only a few times. The rearrangement uses TRBV6-1 and TRBJ2-7; 10 bases map to TRBD2. The trim removed 7 bases at V and 2 bases at J, leaving 8 bases unmatched. In germline, CDR1 is MNHNS, CDR2 SASEGT. This CDR3 is built from 15 residues. CDR3 nucleotides: TGTGCCAGCAAAGTAGCGGGGGGCGACACCTACGAGCAGTACTTC. It encodes CASKVAGGDTYEQYF.

About this clonotype: At one boundary the junction diverges from the germline segment, which might be a read error. The gene calls are TRBV4-1 and TRBJ2-7; D gene ambiguous. Germline-derived CDR1 and CDR2 are MGHRA and YSYEKL. The CDR3 runs 17 residues. CDR3 in DNA: TGCGCCGGCAGCCAAGATCCCGACTTTGGATCATCCTACGAGCAGTACTTC. It specifies CAGSQDPDFGSSYEQYF.

This chain links TRBV6-5 with TRBJ1-5, with 7 bases lining up with TRBD1. There are 16 residues in the CDR3. The V segment lost 6 bases and the J segment 0 bases; nucleotides outside the gene matches: 8. Per the germline V gene, CDR1 is MNHEY and CDR2 is SVGAGI. The CDR3 nucleotides are TGTGCCAGCAGGCTCGGGACAGCATATAGCAATCAGCCCCAGCATTTT. This gives the protein CASRLGTAYSNQPQHF.

This clonotype has only a few counts. The CDR3 DNA is TGTGCCAGCAGCTTAGGGGGGTTTGACAATCAGCCCCAGCATTTT. Its translation is CASSLGGFDNQPQHF. The genes are TRBV7-2 and TRBJ1-5; D is perhaps TRBD1 (5 bases). There are 15 residues in the CDR3. Trimming shortened V by 1 base and J by 3 bases, and 10 bases separated the two germline ends. Germline-derived CDR1 and CDR2 are SGHTA and FQGNSA.

This clonotype has a handful of counts. The chain links TRBV12-3 or TRBV12-4 to TRBJ1-5; D is possibly TRBD1 (6 bases). V lost 3 bases and J lost 7, with 13 bases in between. This CDR3 contains 14 residues. CDR3 residues: CASSFVGGRQPQHF. The DNA for the CDR3 is TGTGCCAGCAGTTTCGTGGGGGGGCGGCAGCCCCAGCATTTT.

This sequence joins TRBV6-5 and TRBJ2-1; D is unclear. V gave up 3 bases and J gave up 7 bases, with 10 bases separating them. The CDR3 spans 13 residues. Germline V gives CDR1 MNHEY, CDR2 SVGAGI. This CDR3 is CASSYPPRNEQFF. DNA of the CDR3: TGTGCCAGCAGTTATCCCCCCCGTAATGAGCAGTTCTTC.

The CDR3 coding sequence is TGTGCCAGCAGCCGAACAGGGTCCGCAGGGGGGGAGACCCAGTACTTC. Its translation: CASSRTGSAGGETQYF. The chain carries TRBV7-9 and TRBJ2-5; TRBD1 is a possible D gene (7 bases). The V and J ends lost 5 bases and 5 bases respectively, with 21 bases between them. The CDR3 extends over 16 amino acids. Germline V gives CDR1 SEHNR, CDR2 FQNEAQ (reference sequence).

The rearrangement links TRBV5-4 to TRBJ2-5, with a weak D call TRBD1 (6 bases). This CDR3 is built from 12 residues. Deletions cut 7 bases from V and 4 bases from J, with 11 bases between. The germline V gene encodes CDR1 SGHNT and CDR2 YYREEE (reference sequence). The CDR3 sequence: CASHRAAETQYF. CDR3 bases: TGTGCCAGCCACAGGGCCGCAGAGACCCAGTACTTC.

The CDR3 DNA reads as TGTGCCAGTAGTATAATGGGAGGTTGGAATCAGCCCCAGCATTTT. Residues: CASSIMGGWNQPQHF. V and J are TRBV19 and TRBJ1-5; unclear D gene. This CDR3 has 15 residues. Between the trimmed V and J ends, which lost 2 bases and 4 bases, there was a span of 12 bases. CDR1 and CDR2 from the germline V gene are LNHDA and SQIVND (reference sequence).

In its sample, this clonotype was seen a few times. The DNA of the CDR3 is TGTGCCAGCAGCATCTTTGGGACTAGCGGGGTTCGGGATACGCAGTATTTT. Its translation: CASSIFGTSGVRDTQYF. This chain uses TRBV7-8 with TRBJ2-3; 13 bases align to TRBD2. The CDR3 has 17 amino acids. V dropped 5 bases and J dropped 6; count of bases not matched to a gene: 11. Germline CDR1 is SGHVS and CDR2 is FQNEAQ.